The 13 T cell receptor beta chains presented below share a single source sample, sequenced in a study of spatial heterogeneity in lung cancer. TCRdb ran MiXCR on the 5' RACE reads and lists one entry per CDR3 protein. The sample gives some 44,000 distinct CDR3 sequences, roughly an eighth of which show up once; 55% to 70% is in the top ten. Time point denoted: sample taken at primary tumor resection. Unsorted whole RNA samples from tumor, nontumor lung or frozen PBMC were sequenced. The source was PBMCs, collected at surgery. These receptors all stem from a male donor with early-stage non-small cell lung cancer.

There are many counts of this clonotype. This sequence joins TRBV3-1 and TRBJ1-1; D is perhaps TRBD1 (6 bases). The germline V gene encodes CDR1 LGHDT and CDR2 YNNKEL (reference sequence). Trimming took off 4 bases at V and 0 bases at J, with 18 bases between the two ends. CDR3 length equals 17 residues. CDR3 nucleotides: TGTGCCAGCAGCCGGAACCTGGACAGCTACATGAACACTGAAGCTTTCTTT. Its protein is CASSRNLDSYMNTEAFF. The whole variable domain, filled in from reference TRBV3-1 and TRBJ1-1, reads DTAVSQTPKYLVTQMGNDKSIKCEQNLGHDTMYWYKQDSKKFLKIMFSYNNKELIINETVPNRFSPKSPDKAHLNLHINSLELGDSAVYFCASSRNLDSYMNTEAFFGQGTRLTVV.

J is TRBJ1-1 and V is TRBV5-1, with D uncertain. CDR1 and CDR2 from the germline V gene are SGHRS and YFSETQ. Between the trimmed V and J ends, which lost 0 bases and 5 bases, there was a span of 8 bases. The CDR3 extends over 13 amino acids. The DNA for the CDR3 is TGCGCCAGCAGCTTGGACCCTGGGACTGAAGCTTTCTTT. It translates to CASSLDPGTEAFF.

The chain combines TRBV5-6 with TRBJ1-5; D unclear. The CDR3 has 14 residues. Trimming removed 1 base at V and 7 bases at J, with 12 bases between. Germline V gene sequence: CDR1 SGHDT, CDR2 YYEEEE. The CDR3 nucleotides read TGTGCCAGCAGCTTGCGAGAAGGCTTCCAGCCCCAGCATTTT. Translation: CASSLREGFQPQHF.

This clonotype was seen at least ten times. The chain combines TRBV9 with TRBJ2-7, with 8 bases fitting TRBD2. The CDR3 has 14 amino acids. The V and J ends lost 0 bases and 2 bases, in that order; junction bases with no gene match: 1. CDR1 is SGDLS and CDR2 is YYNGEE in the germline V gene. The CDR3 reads CASSVGAGAYEQYF. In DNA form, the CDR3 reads TGTGCCAGCAGCGTAGGAGCGGGAGCCTACGAGCAGTACTTC.

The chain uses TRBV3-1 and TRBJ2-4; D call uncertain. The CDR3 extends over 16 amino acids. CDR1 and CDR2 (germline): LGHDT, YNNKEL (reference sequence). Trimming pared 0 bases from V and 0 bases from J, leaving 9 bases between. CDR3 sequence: CASSQDLVVAKNIQYF. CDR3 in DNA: TGTGCCAGCAGCCAAGATTTGGTCGTAGCCAAAAACATTCAGTACTTC.

In DNA, the CDR3 is TGCAGTGCTAGAGATTGGGCGGGAGAGGTAGATACGCAGTATTTT. Protein sequence: CSARDWAGEVDTQYF. The J gene is TRBJ2-3, the V gene TRBV20-1, with TRBD2 matching 7 bases. CDR1 DFQATT and CDR2 SNEGSKA come from the germline V gene (reference sequence). The CDR3 runs 15 residues. The trim removed 0 bases at V and 5 bases at J, leaving 8 bases unmatched.

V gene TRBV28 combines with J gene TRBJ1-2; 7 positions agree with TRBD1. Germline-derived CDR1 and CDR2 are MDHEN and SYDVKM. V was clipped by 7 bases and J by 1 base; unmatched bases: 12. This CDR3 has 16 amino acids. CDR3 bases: TGTGCCAGCATATCGGACAGGCAGAGCTTTAACTATGGCTACACCTTC. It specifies CASISDRQSFNYGYTF.

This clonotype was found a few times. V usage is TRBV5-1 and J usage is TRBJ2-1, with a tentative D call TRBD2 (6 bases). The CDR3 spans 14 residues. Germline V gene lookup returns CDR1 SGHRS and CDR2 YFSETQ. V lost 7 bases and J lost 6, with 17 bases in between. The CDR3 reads CASSSAGGGNEQFF. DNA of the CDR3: TGCGCCAGCTCCTCAGCGGGTGGGGGCAATGAGCAGTTCTTC.

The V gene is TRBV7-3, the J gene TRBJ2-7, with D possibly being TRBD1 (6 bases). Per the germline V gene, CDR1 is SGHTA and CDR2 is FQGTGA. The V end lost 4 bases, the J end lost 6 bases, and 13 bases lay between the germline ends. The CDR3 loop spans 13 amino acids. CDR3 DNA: TGTGCCAGCAGCTCCACACAGGGCTCCGAGCAGTACTTC. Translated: CASSSTQGSEQYF.

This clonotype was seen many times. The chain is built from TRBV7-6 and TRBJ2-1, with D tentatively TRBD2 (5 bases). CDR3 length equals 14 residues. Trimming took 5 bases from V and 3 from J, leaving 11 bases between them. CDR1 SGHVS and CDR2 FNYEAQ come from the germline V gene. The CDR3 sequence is CASSNIRGYNEQFF. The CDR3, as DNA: TGTGCCAGCAGCAACATTCGGGGCTACAATGAGCAGTTCTTC.

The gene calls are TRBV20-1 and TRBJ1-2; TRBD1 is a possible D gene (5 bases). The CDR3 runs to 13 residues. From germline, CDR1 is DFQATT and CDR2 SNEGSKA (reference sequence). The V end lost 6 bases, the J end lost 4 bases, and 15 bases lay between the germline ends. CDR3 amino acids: CSATAGGTYGYTF. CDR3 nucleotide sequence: TGCAGTGCAACTGCGGGGGGAACCTATGGCTACACCTTC.

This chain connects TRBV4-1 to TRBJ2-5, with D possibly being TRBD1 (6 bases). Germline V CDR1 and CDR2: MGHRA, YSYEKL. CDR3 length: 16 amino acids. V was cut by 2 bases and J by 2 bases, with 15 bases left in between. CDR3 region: CASSQTPNRDQETQYF. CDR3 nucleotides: TGCGCCAGCAGCCAAACCCCAAACAGGGATCAAGAGACCCAGTACTTC.

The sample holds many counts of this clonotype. The CDR3 bases are TGTGCCAGCAGCCAAGAAGAACAGGTATACAATGAGCAGTTCTTC. The encoded protein is CASSQEEQVYNEQFF. This rearrangement joins TRBV4-2 to TRBJ2-1; a possible D gene is TRBD1 (5 bases). The V and J ends lost 0 bases and 4 bases respectively, with 10 bases between them. Germline CDR1 reads LGHNA; CDR2 reads YNFKEQ. This CDR3 contains 15 residues.